This T cell receptor (beta chain) was sequenced during a study of shared clonotypes between healthy human individuals. Germline loops: CDR1 KGHSH, CDR2 LQKENI. The CDR3 sequence is 15 residues long. V lost 2 bases to trimming and J lost 7 bases; unmatched junction nucleotides: 2. Data came from immunoSEQ multiplex PCR; TCRdb stores just in-frame clones and leaves some out. This table has around 1 million clones, 70% to 85% appearing once. J is TRBJ1-6 and V is TRBV18; TRBD1 matches 10 bases. Sequencing used memory CD4+ T cells sorted from blood. Subset given: CD45RA-negative fraction. This clonotype was obtained from a man aged 18 to 30 in good health. CDR3: CASSPGTGENSPLHF. The DNA of the CDR3 is TGTGCCAGCTCACCAGGGACAGGGGAAAATTCACCCCTCCACTTT.